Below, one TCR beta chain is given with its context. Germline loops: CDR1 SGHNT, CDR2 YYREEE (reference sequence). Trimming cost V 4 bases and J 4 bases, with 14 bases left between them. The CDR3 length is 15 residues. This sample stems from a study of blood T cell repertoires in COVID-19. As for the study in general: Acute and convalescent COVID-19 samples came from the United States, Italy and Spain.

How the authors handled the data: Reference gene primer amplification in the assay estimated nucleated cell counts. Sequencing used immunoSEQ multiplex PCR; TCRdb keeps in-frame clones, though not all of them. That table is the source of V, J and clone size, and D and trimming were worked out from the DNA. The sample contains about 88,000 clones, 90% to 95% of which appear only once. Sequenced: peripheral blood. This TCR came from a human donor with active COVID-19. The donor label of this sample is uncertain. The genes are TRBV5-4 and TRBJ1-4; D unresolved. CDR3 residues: CASSLGRRGNEKLFF. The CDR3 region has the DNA TGTGCCAGCAGCCTCGGTCGACGGGGTAATGAAAAACTGTTTTTT.